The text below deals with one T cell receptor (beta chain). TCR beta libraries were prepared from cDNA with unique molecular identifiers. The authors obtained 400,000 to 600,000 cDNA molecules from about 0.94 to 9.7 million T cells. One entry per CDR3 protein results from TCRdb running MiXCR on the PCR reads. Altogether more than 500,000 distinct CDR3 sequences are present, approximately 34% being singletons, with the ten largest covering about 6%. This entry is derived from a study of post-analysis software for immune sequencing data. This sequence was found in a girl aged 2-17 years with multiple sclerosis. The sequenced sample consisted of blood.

DNA for the CDR3: TGTGCCAGCGGGACAGGGGGCCGAAACACTGAAGCTTTCTTT. Its protein product is CASGTGGRNTEAFF. The genes are TRBV12-3 or TRBV12-4 and TRBJ1-1, with 12 bases aligning to TRBD1. The V and J ends lost 8 bases and 2 bases, in that order; junction bases with no gene match: 3. The CDR3 is made up of 14 amino acids.